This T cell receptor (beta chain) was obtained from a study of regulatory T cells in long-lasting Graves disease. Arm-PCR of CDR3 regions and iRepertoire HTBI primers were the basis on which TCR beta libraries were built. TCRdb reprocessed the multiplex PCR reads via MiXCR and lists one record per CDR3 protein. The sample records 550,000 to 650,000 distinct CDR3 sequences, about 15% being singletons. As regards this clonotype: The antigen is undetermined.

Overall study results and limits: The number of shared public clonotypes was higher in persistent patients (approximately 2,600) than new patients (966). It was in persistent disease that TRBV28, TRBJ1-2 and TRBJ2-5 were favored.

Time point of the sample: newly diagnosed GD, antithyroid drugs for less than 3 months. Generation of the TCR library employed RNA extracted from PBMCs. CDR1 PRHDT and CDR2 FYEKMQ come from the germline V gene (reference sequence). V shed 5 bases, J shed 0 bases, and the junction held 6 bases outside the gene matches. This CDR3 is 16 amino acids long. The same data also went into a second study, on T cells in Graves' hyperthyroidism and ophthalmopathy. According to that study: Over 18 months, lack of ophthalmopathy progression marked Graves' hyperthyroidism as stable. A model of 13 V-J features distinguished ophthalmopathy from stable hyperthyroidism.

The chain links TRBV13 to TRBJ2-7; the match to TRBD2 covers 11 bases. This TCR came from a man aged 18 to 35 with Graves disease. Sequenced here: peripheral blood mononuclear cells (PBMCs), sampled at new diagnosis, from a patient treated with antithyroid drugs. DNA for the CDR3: TGTGCCAGCAGCCAAGAAACTAGCGGGAGCTCCTACGAGCAGTACTTC. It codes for CASSQETSGSSYEQYF.